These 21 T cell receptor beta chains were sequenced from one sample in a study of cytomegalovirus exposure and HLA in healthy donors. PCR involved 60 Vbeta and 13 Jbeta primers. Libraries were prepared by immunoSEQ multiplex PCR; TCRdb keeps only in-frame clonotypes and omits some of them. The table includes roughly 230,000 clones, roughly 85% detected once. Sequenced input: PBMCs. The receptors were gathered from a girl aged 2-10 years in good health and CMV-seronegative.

For the CDR3, the DNA is TGTGCCAGCAGCTTAACCGGGACAGGGTTTACAAGGGTTGATGAGCAGTTCTTC. This codes for CASSLTGTGFTRVDEQFF. The chain couples TRBV7-3 to TRBJ2-1; 9 bases are shared with TRBD1. Germline values: CDR1 SGHTA, CDR2 FQGTGA. This CDR3 is 18 amino acids long. V shed 0 bases and J 8 bases; nucleotides not matched to a gene: 14.

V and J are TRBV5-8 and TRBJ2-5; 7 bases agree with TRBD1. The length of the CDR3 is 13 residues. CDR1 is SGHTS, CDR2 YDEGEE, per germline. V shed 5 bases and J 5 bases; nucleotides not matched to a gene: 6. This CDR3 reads CASRRQGTETQYF. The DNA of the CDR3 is TGTGCCAGCAGAAGACAGGGAACGGAGACCCAGTACTTC.

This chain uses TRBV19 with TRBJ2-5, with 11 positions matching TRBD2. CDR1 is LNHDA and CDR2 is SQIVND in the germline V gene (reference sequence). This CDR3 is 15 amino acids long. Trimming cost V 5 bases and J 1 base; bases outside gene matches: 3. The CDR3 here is CASSSLAGGQETQYF. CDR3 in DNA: TGTGCCAGTAGTTCCCTAGCGGGGGGCCAAGAGACCCAGTACTTC.

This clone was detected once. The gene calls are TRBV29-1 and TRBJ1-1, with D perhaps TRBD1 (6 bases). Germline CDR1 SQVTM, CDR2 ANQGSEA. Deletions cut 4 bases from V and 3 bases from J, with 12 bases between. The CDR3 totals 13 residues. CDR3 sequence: CSVAQDRYTEAFF. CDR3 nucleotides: TGCAGCGTTGCACAGGACAGATACACTGAAGCTTTCTTT.

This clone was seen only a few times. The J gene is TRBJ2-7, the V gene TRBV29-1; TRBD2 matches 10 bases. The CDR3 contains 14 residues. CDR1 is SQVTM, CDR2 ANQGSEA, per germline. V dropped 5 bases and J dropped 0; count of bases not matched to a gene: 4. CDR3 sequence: CSVHGLADSYEQYF. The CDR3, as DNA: TGCAGCGTTCACGGACTAGCGGACTCCTACGAGCAGTACTTC.

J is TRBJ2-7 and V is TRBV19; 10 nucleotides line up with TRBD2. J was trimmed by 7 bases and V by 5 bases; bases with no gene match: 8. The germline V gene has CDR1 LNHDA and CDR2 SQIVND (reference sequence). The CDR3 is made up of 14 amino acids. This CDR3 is CASSSAGGEREQYF. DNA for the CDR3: TGTGCCAGTAGTTCAGCGGGAGGGGAACGGGAGCAGTACTTC.

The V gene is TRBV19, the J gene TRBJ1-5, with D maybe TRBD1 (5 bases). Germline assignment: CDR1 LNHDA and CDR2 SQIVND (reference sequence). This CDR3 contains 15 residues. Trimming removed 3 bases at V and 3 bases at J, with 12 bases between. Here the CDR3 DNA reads TGTGCCAGTAGTATGGTCTCAGGGTACAATCAGCCCCAGCATTTT. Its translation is CASSMVSGYNQPQHF.

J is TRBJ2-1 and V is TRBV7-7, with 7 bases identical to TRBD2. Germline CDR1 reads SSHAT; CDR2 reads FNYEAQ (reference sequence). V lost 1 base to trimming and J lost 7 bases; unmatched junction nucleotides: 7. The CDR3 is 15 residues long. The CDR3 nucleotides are TGTGCCAGCAGCTTAGGGGGGGGGATCAAAAATGAGCAGTTCTTC. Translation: CASSLGGGIKNEQFF.

The DNA of the CDR3 is TGTGCCAGCTCACCACTGCGGGAGCGGGGCACAGATACGCAGTATTTT. Its protein is CASSPLRERGTDTQYF. The chain recombines TRBV18 with TRBJ2-3; 7 bases are a match to TRBD2. This CDR3 is 16 amino acids long. The V gene's germline CDR1 is KGHSH and CDR2 LQKENI. V shed 1 base and J 1 base; nucleotides not matched to a gene: 5.

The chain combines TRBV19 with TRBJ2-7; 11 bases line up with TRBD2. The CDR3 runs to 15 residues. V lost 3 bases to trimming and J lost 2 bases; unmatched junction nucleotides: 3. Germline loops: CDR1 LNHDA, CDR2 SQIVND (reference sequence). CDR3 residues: CASSILAGGAYEQYF. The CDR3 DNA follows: TGTGCCAGTAGTATCCTAGCGGGAGGCGCCTACGAGCAGTACTTC.

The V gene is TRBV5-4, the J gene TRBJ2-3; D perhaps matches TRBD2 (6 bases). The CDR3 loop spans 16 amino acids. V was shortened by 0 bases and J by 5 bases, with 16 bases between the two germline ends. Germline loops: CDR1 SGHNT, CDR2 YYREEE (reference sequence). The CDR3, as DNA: TGTGCCAGCAGCTTGGTCCCTGGGGGGTTGGTAGATACGCAGTATTTT. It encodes CASSLVPGGLVDTQYF. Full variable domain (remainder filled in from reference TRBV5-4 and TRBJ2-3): ETGVTQSPTHLIKTRGQQVTLRCSSQSGHNTVSWYQQALGQGPQFIFQYYREEENGRGNFPPRFSGLQFPNYSSELNVNALELDDSALYLCASSLVPGGLVDTQYFGPGTRLTVL.

The CDR3 spells CASSGTPNEKLFF. The DNA of the CDR3 is TGTGCCTCTTCCGGGACACCAAATGAAAAACTGTTTTTT. The V gene is TRBV30, the J gene TRBJ1-4; TRBD1 is a possible D gene (6 bases). CDR3 size: 13 residues. V lost 7 bases, J lost 5 bases, and 14 bases lay in between. The germline V gene has CDR1 GTSNPN and CDR2 SVGIG (reference sequence). The entire variable domain, with the rest obtained from reference TRBV30 and TRBJ1-4, is as follows: SQTIHQWPATLVQPVGSPLSLECTVEGTSNPNLYWYRQAAGRGLQLLFYSVGIGQISSEVPQNLSASRPQDRQFILSSKKLLLSDSGFYLCASSGTPNEKLFFGSGTQLSVL.

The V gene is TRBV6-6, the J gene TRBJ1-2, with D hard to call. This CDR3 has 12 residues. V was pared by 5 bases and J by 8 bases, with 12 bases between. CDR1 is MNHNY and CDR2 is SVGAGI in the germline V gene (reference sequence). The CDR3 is CASSPNNWGYTF. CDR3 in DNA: TGTGCCAGCAGTCCGAATAACTGGGGCTACACCTTC.

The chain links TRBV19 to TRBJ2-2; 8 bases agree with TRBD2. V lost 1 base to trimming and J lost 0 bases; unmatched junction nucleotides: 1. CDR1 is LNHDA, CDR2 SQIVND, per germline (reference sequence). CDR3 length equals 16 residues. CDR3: CASSIAGGSNTGELFF. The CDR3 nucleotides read TGTGCCAGTAGTATAGCGGGAGGGTCGAACACCGGGGAGCTGTTTTTT.

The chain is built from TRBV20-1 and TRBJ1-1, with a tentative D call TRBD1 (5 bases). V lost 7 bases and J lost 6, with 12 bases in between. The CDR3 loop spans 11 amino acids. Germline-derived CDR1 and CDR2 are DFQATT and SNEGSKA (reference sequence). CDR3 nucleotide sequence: TGCAGTGAACGAATGGGGCCTGAAGCTTTCTTT. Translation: CSERMGPEAFF.

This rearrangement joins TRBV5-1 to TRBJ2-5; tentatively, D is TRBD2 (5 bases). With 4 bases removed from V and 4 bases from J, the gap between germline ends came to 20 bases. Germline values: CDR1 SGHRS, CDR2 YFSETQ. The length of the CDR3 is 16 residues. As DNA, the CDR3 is TGCGCCAGCAGCGCAACTAGACCCCAGGCCGGAGAGACCCAGTACTTC. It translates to CASSATRPQAGETQYF. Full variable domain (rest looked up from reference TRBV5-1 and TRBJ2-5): KAGVTQTPRYLIKTRGQQVTLSCSPISGHRSVSWYQQTPGQGLQFLFEYFSETQRNKGNFPGRFSGRQFSNSRSEMNVSTLELGDSALYLCASSATRPQAGETQYFGPGTRLLVL.

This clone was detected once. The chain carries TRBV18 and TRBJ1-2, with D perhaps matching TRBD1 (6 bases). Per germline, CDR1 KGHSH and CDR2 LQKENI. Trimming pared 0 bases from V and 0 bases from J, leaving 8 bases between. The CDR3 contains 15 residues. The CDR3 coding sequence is TGTGCCAGCTCACCACCCGGGACACCTAACTATGGCTACACCTTC. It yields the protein CASSPPGTPNYGYTF. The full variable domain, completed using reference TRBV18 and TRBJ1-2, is NAGVMQNPRHLVRRRGQEARLRCSPMKGHSHVYWYRQLPEEGLKFMVYLQKENIIDESGMPKERFSAEFPKEGPSILRIQQVVRGDSAAYFCASSPPGTPNYGYTFGSGTRLTVV.

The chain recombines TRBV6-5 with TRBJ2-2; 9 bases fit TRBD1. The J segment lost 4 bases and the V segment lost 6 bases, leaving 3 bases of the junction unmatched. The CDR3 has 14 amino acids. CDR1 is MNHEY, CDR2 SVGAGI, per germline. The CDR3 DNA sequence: TGTGCCAGCAGAAAGACAGGGGGCACCGGGGAGCTGTTTTTT. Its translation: CASRKTGGTGELFF.

The CDR3 region is CASSYRQGLEGYTF. The CDR3 DNA is TGTGCCAGCAGTTACCGACAGGGGTTAGAAGGCTACACCTTC. The V gene is TRBV6-5, the J gene TRBJ1-2; 8 bases fit TRBD1. V shed 2 bases and J 8 bases; nucleotides not matched to a gene: 7. The V gene's germline CDR1 is MNHEY and CDR2 SVGAGI. This CDR3 is 14 amino acids long.

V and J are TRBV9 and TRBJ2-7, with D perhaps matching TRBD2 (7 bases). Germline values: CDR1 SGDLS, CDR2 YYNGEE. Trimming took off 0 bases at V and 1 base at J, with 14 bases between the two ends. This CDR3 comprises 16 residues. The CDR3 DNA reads TGTGCCAGCAGCGTAGGAGGGGGGGCTCGGTCCTACGAGCAGTACTTC. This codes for CASSVGGGARSYEQYF.

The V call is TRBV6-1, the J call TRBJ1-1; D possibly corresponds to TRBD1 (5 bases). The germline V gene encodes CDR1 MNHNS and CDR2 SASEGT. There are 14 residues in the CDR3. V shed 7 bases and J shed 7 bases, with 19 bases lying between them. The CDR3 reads CASTLSGAGHEAFF. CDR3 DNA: TGTGCCAGCACTCTTAGTGGGGCAGGACATGAAGCTTTCTTT.